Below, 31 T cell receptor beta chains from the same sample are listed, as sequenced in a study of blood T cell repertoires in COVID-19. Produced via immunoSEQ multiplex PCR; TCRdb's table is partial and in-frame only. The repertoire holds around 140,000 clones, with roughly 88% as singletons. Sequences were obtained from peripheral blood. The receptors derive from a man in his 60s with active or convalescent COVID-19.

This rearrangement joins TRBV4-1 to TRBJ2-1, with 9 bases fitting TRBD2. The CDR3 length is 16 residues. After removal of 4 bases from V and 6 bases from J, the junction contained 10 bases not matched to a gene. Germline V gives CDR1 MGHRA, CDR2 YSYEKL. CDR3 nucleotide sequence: TGCGCCAGCAGCCGTCAAACGGGACTAGCTACCAATGAGCAGTTCTTC. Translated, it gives CASSRQTGLATNEQFF.

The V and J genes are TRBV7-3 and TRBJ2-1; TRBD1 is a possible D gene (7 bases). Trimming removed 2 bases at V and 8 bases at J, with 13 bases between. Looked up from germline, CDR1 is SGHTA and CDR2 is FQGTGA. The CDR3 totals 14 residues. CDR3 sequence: CASSLQGGGYEQFF. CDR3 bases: TGTGCCAGCAGCTTACAGGGGGGTGGCTATGAGCAGTTCTTC.

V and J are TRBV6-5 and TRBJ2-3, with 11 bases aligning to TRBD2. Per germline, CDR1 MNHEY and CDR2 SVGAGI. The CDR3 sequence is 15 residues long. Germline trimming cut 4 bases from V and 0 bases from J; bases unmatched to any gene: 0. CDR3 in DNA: TGTGCCAGCAGTTGGACTAGCGGGAGCACAGATACGCAGTATTTT. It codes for CASSWTSGSTDTQYF.

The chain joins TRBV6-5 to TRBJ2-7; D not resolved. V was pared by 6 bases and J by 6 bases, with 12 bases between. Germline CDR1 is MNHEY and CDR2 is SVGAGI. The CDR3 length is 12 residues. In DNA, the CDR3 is TGTGCCAGCAGCCGCGATTTATTCGAGCAGTACTTC. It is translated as CASSRDLFEQYF.

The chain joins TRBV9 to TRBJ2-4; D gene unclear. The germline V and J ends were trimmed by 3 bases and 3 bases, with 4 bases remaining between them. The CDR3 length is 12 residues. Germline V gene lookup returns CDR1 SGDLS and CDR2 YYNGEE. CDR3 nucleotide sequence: TGTGCCAGCAGCGGACTCAAAAACATTCAGTACTTC. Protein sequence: CASSGLKNIQYF.

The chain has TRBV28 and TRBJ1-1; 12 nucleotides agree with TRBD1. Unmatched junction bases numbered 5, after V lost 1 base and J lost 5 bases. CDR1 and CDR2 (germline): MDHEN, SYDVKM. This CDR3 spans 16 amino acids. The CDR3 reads CASSLLGQGAETEAFF. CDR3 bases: TGTGCCAGCAGTTTATTGGGACAGGGGGCAGAAACTGAAGCTTTCTTT.

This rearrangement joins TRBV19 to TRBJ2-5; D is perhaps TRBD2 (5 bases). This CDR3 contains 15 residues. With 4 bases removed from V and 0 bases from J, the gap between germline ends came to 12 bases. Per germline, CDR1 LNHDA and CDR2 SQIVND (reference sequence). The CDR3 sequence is CASSRSGLYQETQYF. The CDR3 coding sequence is TGTGCCAGTAGTAGGAGCGGCCTATACCAAGAGACCCAGTACTTC.

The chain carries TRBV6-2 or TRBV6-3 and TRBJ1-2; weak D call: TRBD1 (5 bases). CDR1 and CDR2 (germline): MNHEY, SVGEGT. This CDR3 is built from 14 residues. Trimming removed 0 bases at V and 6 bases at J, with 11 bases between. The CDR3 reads CASSYSGRGNGYTF. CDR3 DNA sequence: TGTGCCAGCAGTTACTCCGGAAGGGGCAATGGCTACACCTTC.

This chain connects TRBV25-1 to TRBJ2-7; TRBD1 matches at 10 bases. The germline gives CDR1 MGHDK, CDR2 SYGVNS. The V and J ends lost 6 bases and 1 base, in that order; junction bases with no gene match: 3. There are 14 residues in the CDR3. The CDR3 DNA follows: TGTGCCAGCAGAGGGACAGGGGTATCCTACGAGCAGTACTTC. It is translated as CASRGTGVSYEQYF.

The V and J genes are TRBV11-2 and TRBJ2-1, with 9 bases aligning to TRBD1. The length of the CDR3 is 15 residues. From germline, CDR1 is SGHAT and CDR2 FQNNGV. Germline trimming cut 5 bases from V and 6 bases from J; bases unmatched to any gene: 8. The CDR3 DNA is TGTGCCAGCAGCCCCGGACAGGGGTGGTCCAATGAGCAGTTCTTC. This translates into CASSPGQGWSNEQFF.

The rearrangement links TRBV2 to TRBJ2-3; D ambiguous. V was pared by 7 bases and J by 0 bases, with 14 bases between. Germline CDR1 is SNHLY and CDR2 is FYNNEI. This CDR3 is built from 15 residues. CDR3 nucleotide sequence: TGTGCCAGCACGGTCGGCGGTCTTAGCACAGATACGCAGTATTTT. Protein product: CASTVGGLSTDTQYF. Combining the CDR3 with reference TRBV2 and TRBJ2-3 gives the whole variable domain EPEVTQTPSHQVTQMGQEVILRCVPISNHLYFYWYRQILGQKVEFLVSFYNNEISEKSEIFDDQFSVERPDGSNFTLKIRSTKLEDSAMYFCASTVGGLSTDTQYFGPGTRLTVL.

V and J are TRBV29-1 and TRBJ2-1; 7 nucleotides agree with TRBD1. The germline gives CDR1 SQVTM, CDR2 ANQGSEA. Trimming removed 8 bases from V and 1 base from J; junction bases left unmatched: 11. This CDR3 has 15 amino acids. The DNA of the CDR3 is TGCAGCACAGACTCCGGGACAGATTCCTACAATGAGCAGTTCTTC. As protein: CSTDSGTDSYNEQFF.

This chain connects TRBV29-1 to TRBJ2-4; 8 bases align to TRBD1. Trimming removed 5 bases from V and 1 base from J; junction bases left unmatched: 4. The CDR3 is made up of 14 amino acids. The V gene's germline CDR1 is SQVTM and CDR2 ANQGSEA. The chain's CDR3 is CSVQDRVAKNIQYF. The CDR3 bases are TGCAGCGTTCAGGACAGGGTGGCCAAAAACATTCAGTACTTC.

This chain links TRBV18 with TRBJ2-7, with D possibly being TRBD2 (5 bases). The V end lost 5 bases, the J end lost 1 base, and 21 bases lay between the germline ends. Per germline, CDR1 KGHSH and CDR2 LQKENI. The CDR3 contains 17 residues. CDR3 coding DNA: TGTGCCAGCTCATCGGGAACGGGATCCCAACCGTCCTACGAGCAGTACTTC. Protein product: CASSSGTGSQPSYEQYF.

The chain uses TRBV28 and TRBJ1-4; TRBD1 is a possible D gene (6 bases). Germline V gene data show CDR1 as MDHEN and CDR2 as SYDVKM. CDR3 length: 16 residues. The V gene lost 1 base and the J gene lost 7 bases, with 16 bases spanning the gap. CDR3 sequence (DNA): TGTGCCAGCAGTTTATTGCGAGGGGGGGCCGGTGAAAAACTGTTTTTT. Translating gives CASSLLRGGAGEKLFF.

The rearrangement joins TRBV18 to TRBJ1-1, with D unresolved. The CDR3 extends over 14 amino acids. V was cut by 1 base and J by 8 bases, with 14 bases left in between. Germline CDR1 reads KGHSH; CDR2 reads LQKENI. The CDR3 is CASSPLSRVGEAFF. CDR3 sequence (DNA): TGTGCCAGCTCACCACTCTCGAGGGTTGGGGAAGCTTTCTTT.

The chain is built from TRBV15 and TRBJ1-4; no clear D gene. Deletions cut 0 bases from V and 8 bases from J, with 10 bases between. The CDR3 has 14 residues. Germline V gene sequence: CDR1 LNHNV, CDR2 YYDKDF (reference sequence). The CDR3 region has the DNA TGTGCCACCAGCAGAGATCCGGCGGAAGAAAAACTGTTTTTT. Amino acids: CATSRDPAEEKLFF.

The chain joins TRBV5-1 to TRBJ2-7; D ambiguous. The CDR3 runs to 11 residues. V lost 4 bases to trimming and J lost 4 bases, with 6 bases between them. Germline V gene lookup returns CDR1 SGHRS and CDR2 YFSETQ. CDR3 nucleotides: TGCGCCAGCAGCGCGTCTTACGAGCAGTACTTC. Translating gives CASSASYEQYF.

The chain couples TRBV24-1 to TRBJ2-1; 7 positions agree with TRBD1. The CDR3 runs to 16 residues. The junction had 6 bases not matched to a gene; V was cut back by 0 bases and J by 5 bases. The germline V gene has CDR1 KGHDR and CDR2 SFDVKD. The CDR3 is CATSDLGLTGNNEQFF. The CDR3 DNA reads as TGTGCCACCAGTGATTTGGGCCTGACAGGGAACAATGAGCAGTTCTTC.

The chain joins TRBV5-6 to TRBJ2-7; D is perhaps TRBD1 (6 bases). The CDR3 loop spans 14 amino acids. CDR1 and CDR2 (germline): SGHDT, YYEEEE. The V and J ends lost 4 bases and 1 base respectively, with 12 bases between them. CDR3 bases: TGTGCCAGCAGCGAATTAGGACAGTCCTACGAGCAGTACTTC. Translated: CASSELGQSYEQYF.

As DNA, the CDR3 is TGTGCCAGCAGCCCCCGGTCAGGAGGGCTGAACTACGAGCAGTACTTC. It yields the protein CASSPRSGGLNYEQYF. The J gene is TRBJ2-7, the V gene TRBV7-6, with TRBD2 as a possible D gene (6 bases). There are 16 residues in the CDR3. The ends were cut back, 5 bases at V and 3 bases at J, with 20 bases in the middle. Per germline, CDR1 SGHVS and CDR2 FNYEAQ.

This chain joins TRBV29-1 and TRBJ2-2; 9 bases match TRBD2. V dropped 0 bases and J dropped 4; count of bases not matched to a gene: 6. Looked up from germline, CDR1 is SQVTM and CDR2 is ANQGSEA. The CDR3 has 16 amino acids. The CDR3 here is CSVEDLGSGGTGELFF. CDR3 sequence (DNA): TGCAGCGTTGAAGATCTCGGTAGCGGGGGCACCGGGGAGCTGTTTTTT.

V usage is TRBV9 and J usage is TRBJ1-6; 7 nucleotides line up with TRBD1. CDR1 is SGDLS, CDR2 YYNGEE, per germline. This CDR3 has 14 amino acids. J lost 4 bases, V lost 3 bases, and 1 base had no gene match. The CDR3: CASSADRYNSPLHF. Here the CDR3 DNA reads TGTGCCAGCAGCGCGGACAGGTATAATTCACCCCTCCACTTT.

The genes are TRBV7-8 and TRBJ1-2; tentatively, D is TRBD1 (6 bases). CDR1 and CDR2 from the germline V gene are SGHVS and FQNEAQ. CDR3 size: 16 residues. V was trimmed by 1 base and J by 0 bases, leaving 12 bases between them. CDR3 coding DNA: TGTGCCAGCAGCTTAGACGGACAGATCTCTAACTATGGCTACACCTTC. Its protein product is CASSLDGQISNYGYTF.

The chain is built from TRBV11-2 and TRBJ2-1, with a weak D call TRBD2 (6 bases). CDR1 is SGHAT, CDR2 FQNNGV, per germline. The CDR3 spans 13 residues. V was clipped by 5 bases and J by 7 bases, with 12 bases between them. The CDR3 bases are TGTGCCAGCAGCCCTCGACTAGGGAATGAGCAGTTCTTC. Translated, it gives CASSPRLGNEQFF.

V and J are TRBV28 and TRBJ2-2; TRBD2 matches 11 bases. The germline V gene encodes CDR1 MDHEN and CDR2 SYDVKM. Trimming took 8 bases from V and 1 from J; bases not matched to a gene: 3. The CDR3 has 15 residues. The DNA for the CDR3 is TGTGCCAGCGTAGCGGGAGGGTTGAACACCGGGGAGCTGTTTTTT. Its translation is CASVAGGLNTGELFF.

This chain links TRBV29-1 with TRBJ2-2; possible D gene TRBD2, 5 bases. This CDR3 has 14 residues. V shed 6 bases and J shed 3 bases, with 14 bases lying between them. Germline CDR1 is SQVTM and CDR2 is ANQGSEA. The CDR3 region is CSVVVGLHTGELFF. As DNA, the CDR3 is TGCAGCGTCGTGGTTGGACTTCACACCGGGGAGCTGTTTTTT.

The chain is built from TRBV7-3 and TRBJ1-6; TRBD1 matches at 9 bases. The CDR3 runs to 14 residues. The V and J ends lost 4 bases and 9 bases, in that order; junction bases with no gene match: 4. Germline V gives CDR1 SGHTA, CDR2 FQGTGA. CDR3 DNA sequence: TGTGCCAGCAGCTCCGGGACAGGGTCTTCACCCCTCCACTTT. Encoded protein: CASSSGTGSSPLHF. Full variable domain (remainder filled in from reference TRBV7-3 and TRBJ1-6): GAGVSQTPSNKVTEKGKYVELRCDPISGHTALYWYRQSLGQGPEFLIYFQGTGAADDSGLPNDRFFAVRPEGSVSTLKIQRTERGDSAVYLCASSSGTGSSPLHFGNGTRLTVT.

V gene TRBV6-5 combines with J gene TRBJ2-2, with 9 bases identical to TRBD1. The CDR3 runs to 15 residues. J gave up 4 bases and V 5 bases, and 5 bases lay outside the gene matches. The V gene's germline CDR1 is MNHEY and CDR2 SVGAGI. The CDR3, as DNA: TGTGCCAGCAGTACCGGGACAGGGCGCACCGGGGAGCTGTTTTTT. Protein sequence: CASSTGTGRTGELFF.

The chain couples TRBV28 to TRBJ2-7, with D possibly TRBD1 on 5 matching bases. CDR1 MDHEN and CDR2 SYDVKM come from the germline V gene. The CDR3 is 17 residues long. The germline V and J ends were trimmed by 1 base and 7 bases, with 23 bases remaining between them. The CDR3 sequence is CASSLSIRTRRSREQYF. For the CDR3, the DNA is TGTGCCAGCAGTTTATCCATCCGGACAAGGAGATCCCGGGAGCAGTACTTC.

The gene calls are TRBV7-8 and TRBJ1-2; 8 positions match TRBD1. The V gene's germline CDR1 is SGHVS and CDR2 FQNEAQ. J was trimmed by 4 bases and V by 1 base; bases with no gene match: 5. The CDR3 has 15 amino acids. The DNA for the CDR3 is TGTGCCAGCAGCTTAGTGGCAGGGGGCGTCTATGGCTACACCTTC. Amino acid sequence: CASSLVAGGVYGYTF.